These T cell receptor beta chains were read from a single sample in a study of T cell clusters in autoimmune cytopenias. Reanalyzing the multiplex PCR reads, TCRdb keeps one entry per CDR3 protein, without DNA. The sample data list approximately 14,000 distinct CDR3 sequences. Source material: peripheral blood. The source of these receptors is a human donor with an autoimmune cytopenia or autoimmune hepatitis (not recorded which). The CDR3 runs from the conserved cysteine through the conserved F or W. Rows may omit the clone size; those that give it use once, few, many or a size class.

CDR3 protein: CASIARTASYNEQFF; J gene: TRBJ2-1; clone size: NA; V gene: TRBV6-1
CDR3 protein: CASSYSGSSYEQYF; J gene: TRBJ2-7; clone size: NA; V gene: TRBV10-3
CDR3 protein: CASSHARGIQETQYF; J gene: TRBJ2-5; clone size: NA; V gene: TRBV5-4
CDR3 protein: CASSQVGTSGQDTQYF; J gene: TRBJ2-3; clone size: NA; V gene: TRBV5-6
CDR3 protein: CASSWTGGDEQYF; J gene: TRBJ2-7; clone size: NA; V gene: TRBV5-6
CDR3 protein: CASSPPGDTEAFF; J gene: TRBJ1-1; clone size: NA; V gene: TRBV6-5
CDR3 protein: CAWSGLDRAEQYF; J gene: TRBJ2-7; clone size: NA; V gene: TRBV30
CDR3 protein: CSARVLMGRNEKLFF; J gene: TRBJ1-4; clone size: NA; V gene: TRBV20-1
CDR3 protein: CASTRGQPNTGELFF; J gene: TRBJ2-2; clone size: NA; V gene: TRBV5-4
CDR3 protein: CASMGTSGSMRETQYF; J gene: TRBJ2-5; clone size: medium-sized; V gene: TRBV7-9
CDR3 protein: CSAPQNYGYTF; J gene: TRBJ1-2; clone size: NA; V gene: TRBV20-1
CDR3 protein: CASSWGPNTGELFF; J gene: TRBJ2-2; clone size: NA; V gene: TRBV27
CDR3 protein: CASSFGGPDTEAFF; J gene: TRBJ1-1; clone size: NA; V gene: TRBV12-3/TRBV12-4
CDR3 protein: CASSLPGETQYF; J gene: TRBJ2-5; clone size: medium-sized; V gene: TRBV6-2/TRBV6-3
CDR3 protein: CSASGVRGGTTDTQYF; J gene: TRBJ2-3; clone size: NA; V gene: TRBV20-1
CDR3 protein: CASSRLGVGNQPQHF; J gene: TRBJ1-5; clone size: NA; V gene: TRBV6-1
CDR3 protein: CATSSHRERGYNEQFF; J gene: TRBJ2-1; clone size: NA; V gene: TRBV15
CDR3 protein: CSVVRPGSYEQYF; J gene: TRBJ2-7; clone size: medium-sized; V gene: TRBV29-1
CDR3 protein: CASSLAGRGTAPEKLFF; J gene: TRBJ1-4; clone size: NA; V gene: TRBV5-1
CDR3 protein: CASSRSGRGYGYTF; J gene: TRBJ1-2; clone size: NA; V gene: TRBV19
CDR3 protein: CSATGLAGGGQETQYF; J gene: TRBJ2-5; clone size: NA; V gene: TRBV20-1
CDR3 protein: CSVEPGNEQFF; J gene: TRBJ2-1; clone size: medium-sized; V gene: TRBV29-1
CDR3 protein: CASSYSGRKSVDTQYF; J gene: TRBJ2-3; clone size: NA; V gene: TRBV6-5
CDR3 protein: CASSSLQGRTSYEQYF; J gene: TRBJ2-7; clone size: NA; V gene: TRBV19
CDR3 protein: CASSLHGGNTIYF; J gene: TRBJ1-3; clone size: NA; V gene: TRBV14
CDR3 protein: CASSLGRSPADTQYF; J gene: TRBJ2-3; clone size: NA; V gene: TRBV12-3/TRBV12-4
CDR3 protein: CASMSGTGHTGELFF; J gene: TRBJ2-2; clone size: NA; V gene: TRBV19
CDR3 protein: CSVEDQRRGTGEQFF; J gene: TRBJ2-1; clone size: medium-sized; V gene: TRBV29-1
CDR3 protein: CSARPGTSGRRTDTQYF; J gene: TRBJ2-3; clone size: NA; V gene: TRBV20-1
CDR3 protein: CASSEVVGQVGYEQYF; J gene: TRBJ2-7; clone size: NA; V gene: TRBV6-5
CDR3 protein: CASRPGPQLGGYTF; J gene: TRBJ1-2; clone size: NA; V gene: TRBV6-1
CDR3 protein: CASGLQGGVYTEAFF; J gene: TRBJ1-1; clone size: NA; V gene: TRBV6-5
CDR3 protein: CASSGRASSYNEQFF; J gene: TRBJ2-1; clone size: NA; V gene: TRBV6-5
CDR3 protein: CASSYSVDQPQHF; J gene: TRBJ1-5; clone size: NA; V gene: TRBV6-5
CDR3 protein: CAWSVLVLGGYTF; J gene: TRBJ1-2; clone size: NA; V gene: TRBV30
CDR3 protein: CASSPARGSKQPQHF; J gene: TRBJ1-5; clone size: NA; V gene: TRBV19
CDR3 protein: CASSDGPNYEQYF; J gene: TRBJ2-7; clone size: NA; V gene: TRBV7-9
CDR3 protein: CASSLNTRTGGNSPLHF; J gene: TRBJ1-6; clone size: NA; V gene: TRBV11-1
CDR3 protein: CASSLDPRGSEQFF; J gene: TRBJ2-1; clone size: NA; V gene: TRBV5-4
CDR3 protein: CASSESRPGQGAFF; J gene: TRBJ1-1; clone size: NA; V gene: TRBV6-1
CDR3 protein: CASSGGSPYNEQFF; J gene: TRBJ2-1; clone size: medium-sized; V gene: TRBV5-5
CDR3 protein: CASPSPLGTQYF; J gene: TRBJ2-5; clone size: NA; V gene: TRBV30
CDR3 protein: CASSSRDRWMTEAFF; J gene: TRBJ1-1; clone size: NA; V gene: TRBV13
CDR3 protein: CASSGGQGSDTQYF; J gene: TRBJ2-3; clone size: NA; V gene: TRBV12-3/TRBV12-4
CDR3 protein: CASSVFTGGTYGYTF; J gene: TRBJ1-2; clone size: NA; V gene: TRBV6-1
CDR3 protein: CASTLGGGASTDTQYF; J gene: TRBJ2-3; clone size: NA; V gene: TRBV5-4
CDR3 protein: CASSLYGTVARETQYF; J gene: TRBJ2-5; clone size: NA; V gene: TRBV5-1
CDR3 protein: CASSLGLAVRDEQFF; J gene: TRBJ2-1; clone size: NA; V gene: TRBV5-1
CDR3 protein: CASSLERGQAGYTF; J gene: TRBJ1-2; clone size: NA; V gene: TRBV7-2
CDR3 protein: CASRGLAVYNEQFF; J gene: TRBJ2-1; clone size: medium-sized; V gene: TRBV6-5